What follows are 20 T cell receptor beta chains derived from one specimen sequenced in a study of radiotherapy plus CTLA-4 blockade in lung cancer. The repertoire was sequenced with immunoSEQ multiplex PCR; TCRdb's copy has only in-frame clones and lacks some. There are approximately 52,000 clones in the sample; 77% occur only once, and 2% to 2.5% lies in the top ten. Sequencing was performed on peripheral blood, taken from a patient treated with radiotherapy plus ipilimumab. The receptors were sampled from a human donor with non-small cell lung cancer whose response to radiotherapy plus ipilimumab could not be evaluated.

This chain connects TRBV27 to TRBJ2-4, with 9 bases lining up with TRBD1. Per the germline V gene, CDR1 is MNHEY and CDR2 is SMNVEV (reference sequence). The length of the CDR3 is 15 residues. V lost 3 bases, J lost 10 bases, and 10 bases stayed unmatched. The CDR3 sequence: CASSLGGGQGRIQYF. The CDR3 nucleotides read TGTGCCAGCAGTTTGGGGGGGGGACAGGGACGAATTCAGTACTTC.

V and J are TRBV6-1 and TRBJ2-3; TRBD1 is a possible D gene (6 bases). Trimming removed 2 bases at V and 5 bases at J, with 11 bases between. The germline CDR1 and CDR2 sequences are MNHNS and SASEGT. The CDR3 has 14 amino acids. The CDR3 coding sequence is TGTGCCAGCAGTGAACCCTCACAGGGAGATACGCAGTATTTT. Amino acid sequence: CASSEPSQGDTQYF.

The chain links TRBV28 to TRBJ2-7; 8 bases line up with TRBD1. Germline CDR1 reads MDHEN; CDR2 reads SYDVKM. CDR3 size: 15 residues. V was pared by 7 bases and J by 7 bases, with 15 bases of the junction left unmatched. This CDR3 is CASTVGGQGDREQYF. CDR3 DNA sequence: TGTGCCAGCACCGTTGGCGGACAGGGTGATAGGGAGCAGTACTTC.

The chain combines TRBV2 with TRBJ2-1; maybe TRBD2 (5 bases). The germline gives CDR1 SNHLY, CDR2 FYNNEI. Trimming pared 0 bases from V and 7 bases from J, leaving 13 bases between. This CDR3 has 15 amino acids. CDR3 residues: CASSEAIEGRNEQFF. The CDR3 nucleotides are TGTGCCAGCAGTGAAGCGATCGAGGGTAGGAATGAGCAGTTCTTC.

The rearrangement links TRBV7-9 to TRBJ2-3, with 12 bases aligning to TRBD2. Per germline, CDR1 SEHNR and CDR2 FQNEAQ (reference sequence). The V segment lost 5 bases and the J segment 4 bases; nucleotides outside the gene matches: 16. The CDR3 runs to 19 residues. CDR3 in DNA: TGTGCCAGCAGCCTGCCTCTAGCGGGGGGGCAGTTTCCCCCAGATACGCAGTATTTT. The encoded protein is CASSLPLAGGQFPPDTQYF.

The V gene is TRBV28, the J gene TRBJ2-1, with a possible D match to TRBD2 (5 bases). Germline CDR1 and CDR2: MDHEN and SYDVKM. V lost 8 bases and J 3 bases, leaving 14 bases between the germline ends. The CDR3 runs to 14 residues. The CDR3 DNA sequence: TGTGCCAGCCTGCCTGGAGGAAACTACAATGAGCAGTTCTTC. Translated: CASLPGGNYNEQFF.

This clone was recorded only once. The chain has TRBV19 and TRBJ2-2; 14 nucleotides align to TRBD2. The V segment lost 3 bases and the J segment 7 bases; nucleotides outside the gene matches: 1. Looked up from germline, CDR1 is LNHDA and CDR2 is SQIVND (reference sequence). CDR3 length: 15 residues. DNA for the CDR3: TGTGCCAGTAGTATGGGACTAGCGGGAGACGGGGAGCTGTTTTTT. Translated: CASSMGLAGDGELFF.

The rearrangement links TRBV6-6 to TRBJ1-3; no clear D gene. Germline CDR1 and CDR2: MNHNY and SVGAGI (reference sequence). The CDR3 is 14 amino acids. V shed 0 bases and J shed 0 bases, with 3 bases lying between them. CDR3 DNA sequence: TGTGCCAGCAGTTACTCGGCCTCTGGAAACACCATATATTTT. Its protein is CASSYSASGNTIYF.

This clone was seen only a few times. The V call is TRBV7-6, the J call TRBJ2-2, with a tentative D call TRBD2 (6 bases). This CDR3 is built from 13 residues. Germline CDR1 reads SGHVS; CDR2 reads FNYEAQ. Deletions cut 2 bases from V and 6 bases from J, with 7 bases between. The CDR3 spells CASSLTGAGELFF. The CDR3 bases are TGTGCCAGCAGCTTAACGGGGGCCGGGGAGCTGTTTTTT.

The genes are TRBV7-6 and TRBJ2-2, with a possible D match to TRBD1 (6 bases). Trimming cost V 5 bases and J 0 bases, with 10 bases left between them. CDR3 size: 15 residues. Per germline, CDR1 SGHVS and CDR2 FNYEAQ. For the CDR3, the DNA is TGTGCCAGCAGCCCGCGGACAGCGAACACCGGGGAGCTGTTTTTT. Its translation is CASSPRTANTGELFF. The variable domain in full, with the rest retrieved from reference TRBV7-6 and TRBJ2-2, is GAGVSQSPRYKVTKRGQDVALRCDPISGHVSLYWYRQALGQGPEFLTYFNYEAQQDKSGLPNDRFSAERPEGSISTLTIQRTEQRDSAMYRCASSPRTANTGELFFGEGSRLTVL.

This chain uses TRBV9 with TRBJ2-7; D gene uncertain. This CDR3 has 13 residues. The ends were cut back, 0 bases at V and 4 bases at J, with 8 bases in the middle. Germline assignment: CDR1 SGDLS and CDR2 YYNGEE. The CDR3 spells CASSVVSMYEQYF. The CDR3 DNA is TGTGCCAGCAGCGTAGTGTCCATGTACGAGCAGTACTTC. Filled out from reference TRBV9 and TRBJ2-7, the complete variable domain reads DSGVTQTPKHLITATGQRVTLRCSPRSGDLSVYWYQQSLDQGLQFLIQYYNGEERAKGNILERFSAQQFPDLHSELNLSSLELGDSALYFCASSVVSMYEQYFGPGTRLTVT.

The rearrangement joins TRBV2 to TRBJ2-3, with 9 nucleotides matching TRBD2. This CDR3 contains 15 residues. In germline, CDR1 is SNHLY, CDR2 FYNNEI. With V trimmed by 6 bases and J by 2 bases, 6 bases remained unmatched. The CDR3 DNA reads TGTGCCAGCAGGAGGACTAGCGTATACACAGATACGCAGTATTTT. Translation gives CASRRTSVYTDTQYF. The full variable domain, completed using reference TRBV2 and TRBJ2-3, is EPEVTQTPSHQVTQMGQEVILRCVPISNHLYFYWYRQILGQKVEFLVSFYNNEISEKSEIFDDQFSVERPDGSNFTLKIRSTKLEDSAMYFCASRRTSVYTDTQYFGPGTRLTVL.

The chain joins TRBV6-5 to TRBJ2-7; no firm D call. This CDR3 spans 13 amino acids. Deletions cut 5 bases from V and 4 bases from J, with 12 bases between. From germline, CDR1 is MNHEY and CDR2 SVGAGI. CDR3 region: CASSKSVRYEQYF. CDR3 sequence (DNA): TGTGCCAGCAGTAAATCGGTCCGTTACGAGCAGTACTTC.

This chain uses TRBV6-5 with TRBJ1-3, with D unclear. Trimming took off 3 bases at V and 0 bases at J, with 12 bases between the two ends. This CDR3 has 16 residues. Germline assignment: CDR1 MNHEY and CDR2 SVGAGI. CDR3 amino acids: CASSYSGVLSGNTIYF. The CDR3 DNA sequence: TGTGCCAGCAGTTATTCCGGGGTCCTCTCTGGAAACACCATATATTTT.

The J gene is TRBJ2-2, the V gene TRBV4-3, with 10 bases identical to TRBD2. CDR1 and CDR2 (germline): LGHNA, YSLEER. The CDR3 contains 16 residues. The V segment lost 5 bases and the J segment 5 bases; nucleotides outside the gene matches: 8. The DNA of the CDR3 is TGCGCCAGCAGCGGAAGCGGGGGGGCCCGAACCGGGGAGCTGTTTTTT. Translating gives CASSGSGGARTGELFF.

CDR3 sequence: CASSLDPTGVSYEQYF. CDR3 bases: TGTGCCAGCAGCTTGGATCCAACAGGGGTTTCCTACGAGCAGTACTTC. The gene calls are TRBV5-4 and TRBJ2-7; 7 nucleotides agree with TRBD1. Per the germline V gene, CDR1 is SGHNT and CDR2 is YYREEE (reference sequence). The CDR3 is made up of 16 amino acids. V lost 0 bases to trimming and J lost 1 base; unmatched junction nucleotides: 7. The variable domain in full, with the rest retrieved from reference TRBV5-4 and TRBJ2-7, is ETGVTQSPTHLIKTRGQQVTLRCSSQSGHNTVSWYQQALGQGPQFIFQYYREEENGRGNFPPRFSGLQFPNYSSELNVNALELDDSALYLCASSLDPTGVSYEQYFGPGTRLTVT.

This clone was detected a few times. The rearrangement uses TRBV5-1 and TRBJ2-7; 7 bases are a match to TRBD1. The CDR3 is made up of 13 amino acids. Germline V gene data show CDR1 as SGHRS and CDR2 as YFSETQ. Trimming removed 2 bases from V and 5 bases from J; junction bases left unmatched: 4. The chain's CDR3 is CASSFTTGNEQYF. CDR3 coding DNA: TGCGCCAGCAGCTTCACGACAGGGAACGAGCAGTACTTC. The full variable domain, its missing parts supplied by reference TRBV5-1 and TRBJ2-7, is KAGVTQTPRYLIKTRGQQVTLSCSPISGHRSVSWYQQTPGQGLQFLFEYFSETQRNKGNFPGRFSGRQFSNSRSEMNVSTLELGDSALYLCASSFTTGNEQYFGPGTRLTVT.

Notes on this clone: An end of the junction does not agree with germline; a read error may underlie this. The rearrangement uses TRBV6-1 and TRBJ1-5, with D unresolved. The V gene's germline CDR1 is MNHNS and CDR2 SASEGT. This CDR3 is built from 13 residues. Here the CDR3 DNA reads TGTGCCAGCAGGGAAGGGTCGGGGCAGCCCCAGCATTTT. Its translation is CASREGSGQPQHF.

A remark on this clone: One end of the junction is discordant with germline, which a read error may explain. The V call is TRBV7-3, the J call TRBJ1-2; TRBD1 might be the D (5 bases). The CDR3 length is 11 residues. Germline assignment: CDR1 SGHTA and CDR2 FQGTGA. CDR3 sequence: CASSADRGRVF. The CDR3, as DNA: TGTGCCAGCAGCGCCGATAGGGGCCGGGTCTTC.

The chain links TRBV5-1 to TRBJ1-6; TRBD1 might be the D (5 bases). Trimming pared 0 bases from V and 4 bases from J, leaving 11 bases between. Germline V gives CDR1 SGHRS, CDR2 YFSETQ. This CDR3 spans 16 amino acids. The CDR3 loop reads CASSLGQGSYNSPLHF. The CDR3 DNA sequence: TGCGCCAGCAGCTTGGGGCAGGGTAGTTATAATTCACCCCTCCACTTT.